The 21 T cell receptor beta chains below all came from one sample that was sequenced in a study of vaccination and CD4 T cells after COVID-19. Treatment given: approximately nine-day PBMC culture with coronavirus spike peptide pools or control peptides (ViraFEST assay). Their specific antigens are unknown. At the Johns Hopkins FTIC core, DNA taken from cultured CD4+ T cells was sequenced by way of the Oncomine TCR Beta short-read assay. MiXCR, applied by TCRdb to the PCR reads, yields one record per CDR3 protein. The repertoire holds about 18,000 distinct CDR3 sequences, 70% seen once, with roughly 6% in the top ten. Sequencing was done on a sample of CD4+ T cells from blood, cultured in vitro. The receptors stem from a human donor who had recovered from COVID-19.

This clonotype was counted only a few times. V and J are TRBV20-1 and TRBJ2-6; D is perhaps TRBD2 (5 bases). The CDR3 has 16 residues. Germline-derived CDR1 and CDR2 are DFQATT and SNEGSKA (reference sequence). V was pared by 5 bases and J by 0 bases, with 14 bases between. The CDR3 coding sequence is TGCAGTGCTCCCAGCGGTAACCCCTCTGGGGCCAACGTCCTGACTTTC. This translates into CSAPSGNPSGANVLTF.

This clonotype was counted a few times. The rearrangement links TRBV24-1 to TRBJ2-5; the D gene is possibly TRBD1 (6 bases). CDR1 is KGHDR and CDR2 is SFDVKD in the germline V gene. Trimming took off 3 bases at V and 5 bases at J, with 15 bases between the two ends. The CDR3 sequence is 15 residues long. Here the CDR3 reads CATSDRDNGFETQYF. Written as DNA, the CDR3 is TGTGCCACCAGTGATCGGGACAACGGGTTTGAGACCCAGTACTTC.

The V gene is TRBV24-1, the J gene TRBJ1-1; a weak D match, TRBD1 (5 bases). Trimming cost V 4 bases and J 7 bases, with 9 bases left between them. Per the germline V gene, CDR1 is KGHDR and CDR2 is SFDVKD. There are 12 residues in the CDR3. The CDR3 spells CATSDRVGEAFF. In DNA, the CDR3 is TGTGCCACCAGTGACAGGGTGGGTGAAGCTTTCTTT.

The chain combines TRBV7-6 with TRBJ1-2; no clear D. The CDR3 loop spans 15 amino acids. The V gene lost 1 base and the J gene lost 7 bases, with 16 bases spanning the gap. The V gene's germline CDR1 is SGHVS and CDR2 FNYEAQ. In nucleotides, the CDR3 is TGTGCCAGCAGCTTAGACCCTACGGGCAGAGGTGGCTACACCTTC. It yields the protein CASSLDPTGRGGYTF.

This clonotype appeared a few times. The J gene is TRBJ1-5, the V gene TRBV2; D is unresolved. With 6 bases removed from V and 1 base from J, the gap between germline ends came to 7 bases. The CDR3 spans 13 residues. Germline CDR1 SNHLY, CDR2 FYNNEI. DNA for the CDR3: TGTGCCAGCAGCCAGGAAAGCAATCAGCCCCAGCATTTT. The encoded protein is CASSQESNQPQHF.

The rearrangement joins TRBV20-1 to TRBJ1-5; D is undetermined. CDR1 and CDR2 from the germline V gene are DFQATT and SNEGSKA (reference sequence). Trimming pared 1 base from V and 2 bases from J, leaving 6 bases between. The CDR3 is 13 amino acids. The CDR3 sequence: CSARGTGNQPQHF. The CDR3 DNA sequence: TGCAGTGCTAGAGGGACGGGCAATCAGCCCCAGCATTTT.

The V call is TRBV24-1, the J call TRBJ2-3; 12 bases agree with TRBD2. The CDR3 runs 19 residues. Germline V gene data show CDR1 as KGHDR and CDR2 as SFDVKD. The ends lost 4 bases at V and 2 bases at J; junction bases unmatched: 12. The CDR3 nucleotides read TGTGCCACCAGTGACCTTTCCAGGCTAGCGGGAGGGTACACAGATACGCAGTATTTT. Translated: CATSDLSRLAGGYTDTQYF.

This clonotype was detected once. An end of the junction does not agree with germline; a read error may underlie this. The CDR3 bases are TGCGCCAGCAGTGAACAGGGGAACTATGGCTACATCTTC. Translated: CASSEQGNYGYIF. This chain joins TRBV10-1 and TRBJ1-2; 7 bases match TRBD1. This CDR3 is built from 13 residues. Germline V lookup: CDR1 WNHNN, CDR2 SYGVQD (reference sequence).

The chain joins TRBV7-9 to TRBJ2-2, with no clear D. This CDR3 is 15 amino acids long. Trimming took 1 base from V and 2 from J, leaving 8 bases between them. CDR1 SEHNR and CDR2 FQNEAQ come from the germline V gene (reference sequence). This CDR3 is CASSLVSSNTGELFF. In DNA form, the CDR3 reads TGTGCCAGCAGCTTAGTTAGCTCAAACACCGGGGAGCTGTTTTTT.

A few counts support this clonotype. This chain links TRBV25-1 with TRBJ1-1, with TRBD1 as a possible D gene (5 bases). The CDR3 totals 15 residues. Germline assignment: CDR1 MGHDK and CDR2 SYGVNS. Trimming left V 4 bases short and J 7 bases short, with 19 bases between. CDR3 in DNA: TGTGCCAGCAGTGGGGGACGAAGGGACGGGGGTGAAGCTTTCTTT. Translation gives CASSGGRRDGGEAFF.

The chain employs TRBV7-2 and TRBJ2-3, with 7 bases that match TRBD2. The J segment lost 2 bases and the V segment lost 1 base, leaving 6 bases of the junction unmatched. The germline gives CDR1 SGHTA, CDR2 FQGNSA. CDR3 length: 16 amino acids. For the CDR3, the DNA is TGTGCCAGCAGCTTAGTTGGGCGGGGGATCACAGATACGCAGTATTTT. Protein: CASSLVGRGITDTQYF.

This clonotype occurred a few times. This chain joins TRBV6-1 and TRBJ2-7; 11 bases align to TRBD1. This CDR3 is built from 15 residues. Losses at the gene ends were 5 bases for V and 0 bases for J; bases not matched to a gene: 3. The germline V gene encodes CDR1 MNHNS and CDR2 SASEGT. The CDR3 reads CASSQGTGGSYEQYF. The CDR3 DNA reads as TGTGCCAGCAGTCAGGGGACAGGGGGCTCCTACGAGCAGTACTTC.

This chain joins TRBV7-2 and TRBJ1-1, with D hard to call. Germline V CDR1 and CDR2: SGHTA, FQGNSA. CDR3 size: 13 residues. Trimming removed 4 bases at V and 1 base at J, with 7 bases between. CDR3 nucleotide sequence: TGTGCCAGCAGCTGGACGGGGAACACTGAAGCTTTCTTT. This translates into CASSWTGNTEAFF.

J is TRBJ2-7 and V is TRBV28; weak D call: TRBD2 (6 bases). Per germline, CDR1 MDHEN and CDR2 SYDVKM. Trimming shortened V by 10 bases and J by 4 bases, and 11 bases separated the two germline ends. The CDR3 spans 11 residues. The CDR3 protein is CATHRGYEQYF. CDR3 nucleotide sequence: TGTGCCACTCATCGGGGGTACGAGCAGTACTTC.

This sequence joins TRBV5-1 and TRBJ2-5; D is ambiguous. Germline V lookup: CDR1 SGHRS, CDR2 YFSETQ. The CDR3 is 17 amino acids. The V and J ends lost 7 bases and 5 bases respectively, with 27 bases between them. In DNA form, the CDR3 reads TGCGCCAGCGACAACCTGGCTGTGGGGTCCCATCAGGAGACCCAGTACTTC. Protein sequence: CASDNLAVGSHQETQYF.

CDR3 sequence (DNA): TGTGCCAGCAGCCCACCCTCCGCACAGAGAAATCAGCCCCAGCATTTT. Translation gives CASSPPSAQRNQPQHF. V is TRBV7-2 and J is TRBJ1-5; D is ambiguous. The CDR3 spans 16 residues. Germline V gene lookup returns CDR1 SGHTA and CDR2 FQGNSA. With 5 bases removed from V and 4 bases from J, the gap between germline ends came to 18 bases.

This clonotype was seen a handful of times. The chain combines TRBV28 with TRBJ1-5, with D possibly matching TRBD1 (5 bases). This CDR3 has 15 amino acids. Trimming took off 2 bases at V and 2 bases at J, with 10 bases between the two ends. Germline V gene lookup returns CDR1 MDHEN and CDR2 SYDVKM. CDR3: CASSLTGARNQPQHF. The CDR3 DNA reads as TGTGCCAGCAGTTTAACTGGGGCGCGCAATCAGCCCCAGCATTTT. Filled out from reference TRBV28 and TRBJ1-5, the complete variable domain reads DVKVTQSSRYLVKRTGEKVFLECVQDMDHENMFWYRQDPGLGLRLIYFSYDVKMKEKGDIPEGYSVSREKKERFSLILESASTNQTSMYLCASSLTGARNQPQHFGDGTRLSIL.

The chain uses TRBV20-1 and TRBJ1-6; no clear D gene. Germline values: CDR1 DFQATT, CDR2 SNEGSKA (reference sequence). The CDR3 totals 15 residues. The V gene lost 2 bases and the J gene lost 10 bases, with 18 bases spanning the gap. The CDR3 reads CSARRPGLTGSPLHF. As DNA, the CDR3 is TGCAGTGCTAGACGCCCGGGCCTCACTGGGTCACCCCTCCACTTT.

The chain uses TRBV7-9 and TRBJ2-7; D perhaps matches TRBD1 (5 bases). The V gene's germline CDR1 is SEHNR and CDR2 FQNEAQ (reference sequence). The CDR3 runs to 13 residues. V was shortened by 5 bases and J by 9 bases, with 17 bases between the two germline ends. The CDR3 here is CASSPLSGMWQYF. The CDR3 DNA follows: TGTGCCAGCAGCCCATTATCAGGGATGTGGCAGTACTTC.

This clonotype was detected only a few times. The chain uses TRBV15 and TRBJ1-1; D is uncertain. Germline CDR1 LNHNV, CDR2 YYDKDF (reference sequence). V was pared by 6 bases and J by 6 bases, with 17 bases between. This CDR3 contains 14 residues. CDR3 amino acids: CATRTPGDRPEAFF. In DNA form, the CDR3 reads TGTGCCACCAGGACTCCAGGAGATCGGCCTGAAGCTTTCTTT.

This clonotype appeared a few times. This chain links TRBV6-1 with TRBJ2-5; the match to TRBD1 covers 7 bases. This CDR3 contains 14 residues. With 6 bases clipped from V and 1 base from J, the junction kept 5 bases outside the gene matches. The germline CDR1 and CDR2 sequences are MNHNS and SASEGT. Here the CDR3 reads CASSDGTAQETQYF. As DNA, the CDR3 is TGTGCCAGCAGCGATGGGACAGCCCAAGAGACCCAGTACTTC.